Presented here are 25 T cell receptor beta chains from one specimen sequenced in a study of Ad26.COV2.S vaccination and SARS-CoV-2 variants. Profiling relied on immunoSEQ multiplex PCR, and the TCRdb table lists in-frame clones only, not all of them. The table records around 450,000 clones, 89% of them present only once. Treatment meaning: around 19 received Ad26.COV2.S at low or high dose, single or two shots; about 5 received placebo; per-sample allocation not given. At day 63 after the first vaccine or placebo injection, samples were drawn. The material was peripheral blood, obtained in a trial of Ad26.COV2.S vaccine versus placebo. The receptor set was obtained from a person aged 18-65 years who received the Ad26.COV2.S COVID-19 vaccine or a placebo.

This chain uses TRBV5-5 with TRBJ2-7, with 9 positions matching TRBD2. This CDR3 has 17 amino acids. J was trimmed by 1 base and V by 9 bases; bases with no gene match: 17. The germline gives CDR1 SGHKS, CDR2 YYEKEE (reference sequence). The CDR3 loop reads CANTRRDSGSLSYEQYV. The CDR3 DNA reads as TGTGCCAACACAAGACGGGATAGCGGGAGCTTATCCTACGAGCAGTACGTC.

This clone was observed a few times. The V gene is TRBV7-9, the J gene TRBJ2-7; TRBD1 aligns across 7 bases. Losses at the gene ends were 5 bases for V and 3 bases for J; bases not matched to a gene: 13. Germline values: CDR1 SEHNR, CDR2 FQNEAQ (reference sequence). The CDR3 is 16 amino acids. The CDR3 spells CASSSSPKGTDYEQYF. The CDR3 bases are TGTGCCAGCAGCAGTAGTCCCAAGGGGACAGACTACGAGCAGTACTTC.

The chain links TRBV9 to TRBJ2-2; possibly TRBD1 for D (5 bases). CDR3 size: 15 residues. Germline values: CDR1 SGDLS, CDR2 YYNGEE. Between the trimmed V and J ends, which lost 0 bases and 4 bases, there was a span of 10 bases. CDR3 nucleotides: TGTGCCAGCAGCGTAGCTGGGGCTCGCACCGGGGAGCTGTTTTTT. Residues: CASSVAGARTGELFF.

The gene calls are TRBV3-1 (or the pseudogene TRBV3-2) and TRBJ2-5; no firm D call. Deletions cut 6 bases from V and 5 bases from J, with 19 bases between. CDR1 is LGHDT and CDR2 is YNNKEL in the germline V gene (reference sequence). This CDR3 has 15 residues. The CDR3, as DNA: TGTGCCAGCAGGGACCTCACGGGTATCGGGGAGACCCAGTACTTC. Encoded protein: CASRDLTGIGETQYF.

This chain links TRBV7-2 with TRBJ2-7; D is perhaps TRBD1 (5 bases). The CDR3 extends over 13 amino acids. Trimming left V 1 base short and J 4 bases short, with 8 bases between. Germline lookup yields CDR1 SGHTA and CDR2 FQGNSA. The CDR3 bases are TGTGCCAGCAGCTTAGGGACACCGTACGAGCAGTACGTC. This sequence encodes CASSLGTPYEQYV.

This chain joins TRBV5-1 and TRBJ1-6; D remains unclear. The germline V and J ends were trimmed by 4 bases and 6 bases, with 8 bases remaining between them. CDR3 length: 13 residues. Germline loops: CDR1 SGHRS, CDR2 YFSETQ. CDR3 loop: CASSADGNSPLHF. CDR3 bases: TGCGCCAGCAGCGCGGACGGTAATTCACCCCTCCACTTT.

V and J are TRBV5-4 and TRBJ2-7, with D maybe TRBD2 (5 bases). CDR1 and CDR2 (germline): SGHNT, YYREEE (reference sequence). Trimming cost V 1 base and J 6 bases, with 8 bases left between them. This CDR3 has 12 residues. CDR3 nucleotides: TGTGCCAGCAGCTTGTCCGGAGGCGAGCAGTACTTC. Translating gives CASSLSGGEQYF.

V and J are TRBV27 and TRBJ1-2; D may be TRBD1 (6 bases). CDR3 length: 14 residues. Germline V gene lookup returns CDR1 MNHEY and CDR2 SMNVEV (reference sequence). V lost 4 bases and J 2 bases, leaving 11 bases between the germline ends. CDR3 sequence: CASSSGAGNYGYTF. The CDR3 bases are TGTGCCAGCAGTTCGGGGGCAGGGAACTATGGCTACACCTTC.

V is TRBV5-1 and J is TRBJ1-2; perhaps TRBD1 as D (5 bases). Trimming cost V 6 bases and J 6 bases, with 15 bases left between them. The CDR3 runs 13 residues. Germline V gene lookup returns CDR1 SGHRS and CDR2 YFSETQ. CDR3 protein: CASKAGGFDGYTF. The CDR3 bases are TGCGCCAGCAAAGCTGGGGGATTTGATGGCTACACCTTC.

This clone was seen once. The V call is TRBV11-3, the J call TRBJ2-5; possible D gene TRBD2, 6 bases. Germline V lookup: CDR1 SGHNT, CDR2 YENEEA. This CDR3 region has 14 residues. Trimming took 5 bases from V and 1 from J, leaving 11 bases between them. The DNA for the CDR3 is TGTGCCAGCAGCATGGGGGGAATCCAAGAGACCCAGTACTTC. Encoded protein: CASSMGGIQETQYF.

The chain joins TRBV7-2 to TRBJ1-2, with a tentative D call TRBD1 (6 bases). Germline CDR1 is SGHTA and CDR2 is FQGNSA. The CDR3 is 15 amino acids. Trimming shortened V by 5 bases and J by 1 base, and 14 bases separated the two germline ends. Written as DNA, the CDR3 is TGTGCCAGCAGCCCTACGGACAGCCTTAACTATGGCTACACCTTC. Its protein is CASSPTDSLNYGYTF.

The chain combines TRBV11-1 with TRBJ2-2, with 8 bases identical to TRBD2. The CDR3 is 16 residues long. V gave up 5 bases and J gave up 3 bases; unmatched junction bases: 8. Germline V gene lookup returns CDR1 SGHAT and CDR2 FQDESV (reference sequence). CDR3 sequence (DNA): TGTGCCAGCAGCCCGCCCGAGCGGGGGCACACCGGGGAGCTGTTTTTT. It yields the protein CASSPPERGHTGELFF.

The chain carries TRBV7-9 and TRBJ2-7, with 7 bases aligning to TRBD2. The CDR3 covers 12 residues. The germline V gene has CDR1 SEHNR and CDR2 FQNEAQ (reference sequence). After removal of 2 bases from V and 12 bases from J, the junction contained 7 bases not matched to a gene. The CDR3 DNA is TGTGCCAGCAGCTTAAGCGGGACGGCTCCGTACGTC. Translation gives CASSLSGTAPYV.

On this clone itself: This specimen includes other DNA sequences encoding the same CDR3. The chain links TRBV6-5 to TRBJ1-1; D is undetermined. This CDR3 comprises 11 residues. The germline CDR1 and CDR2 sequences are MNHEY and SVGAGI. Trimming removed 5 bases at V and 5 bases at J, with 6 bases between. The CDR3 DNA is TGTGCCAGCAGTACTGGAACTGAAGCTTTCTTT. Protein product: CASSTGTEAFF.

The chain links TRBV11-3 to TRBJ1-3; unclear D gene. CDR3 length: 15 residues. Between the trimmed V and J ends, which lost 3 bases and 7 bases, there was a span of 16 bases. Germline CDR1 is SGHNT and CDR2 is YENEEA. Written as DNA, the CDR3 is TGTGCCAGCAGCTTTGACTTTGTACCGGGGAACACCATATATTTT. Its translation is CASSFDFVPGNTIYF.

V usage is TRBV2 and J usage is TRBJ2-3; the D call may be TRBD1 or TRBD2 (5 bases each). Trimming cost V 4 bases and J 2 bases, with 19 bases left between them. Germline CDR1 is SNHLY and CDR2 is FYNNEI. The CDR3 runs to 17 residues. The CDR3 DNA reads as TGTGCCAGCAGTGGGGGACGGAGTAACATACTCACAGATACGCAGTATTTT. This gives the protein CASSGGRSNILTDTQYF.

This sequence joins TRBV4-2 and TRBJ2-1; D possibly matches TRBD1 or TRBD2 (7 bases each). CDR3 size: 16 residues. V shed 0 bases and J shed 3 bases, with 12 bases lying between them. CDR1 and CDR2 from the germline V gene are LGHNA and YNFKEQ. The CDR3 here is CASSQDGRTGYNEQFF. The CDR3 bases are TGTGCCAGCAGCCAAGACGGGAGGACAGGCTACAATGAGCAGTTCTTC.

V gene TRBV4-3 combines with J gene TRBJ2-7; no firm D call. Looked up from germline, CDR1 is LGHNA and CDR2 is YSLEER. The CDR3 has 16 amino acids. The V end was cut by 1 base, the J end by 2 bases, with 15 bases between. DNA of the CDR3: TGCGCCAGCAGCCAAGGGGAACCAGGCGGTCCCTACGAGCAGTACTTC. Its protein is CASSQGEPGGPYEQYF.

The V call is TRBV7-9, the J call TRBJ2-1; D not resolved. Trimming removed 1 base from V and 3 bases from J, with 10 bases in between. The germline V gene encodes CDR1 SEHNR and CDR2 FQNEAQ (reference sequence). The CDR3 loop spans 15 amino acids. The CDR3 protein is CASSLEGYVYNEQFF. The CDR3 DNA reads as TGTGCCAGCAGCTTAGAGGGCTACGTCTACAATGAGCAGTTCTTC.

This chain links TRBV6-2 or TRBV6-3 with TRBJ1-4; tentative D call: TRBD1 (5 bases). V lost 4 bases and J 7 bases, leaving 22 bases between the germline ends. This CDR3 has 17 amino acids. Germline CDR1 reads MNHEY; CDR2 reads SVGEGT. The CDR3 coding sequence is TGTGCCAGCAGTTCCGTCTTTATGAGAGGGGCCGGTGAAAAACTGTTTTTT. This codes for CASSSVFMRGAGEKLFF.

V usage is TRBV4-1 and J usage is TRBJ1-5; 10 bases are a match to TRBD1. Germline V gives CDR1 MGHRA, CDR2 YSYEKL. The V and J ends lost 8 bases and 4 bases, in that order; junction bases with no gene match: 5. The CDR3 has 14 residues. The DNA for the CDR3 is TGCGCCAGCCAGCGGGACAGGGGAAATCAGCCCCAGCATTTT. It translates to CASQRDRGNQPQHF.

This clone was counted once. V is TRBV11-2 and J is TRBJ1-2, with D hard to call. Germline CDR1 is SGHAT and CDR2 is FQNNGV. CDR3 length equals 13 residues. Trimming took 5 bases from V and 8 from J, leaving 15 bases between them. In DNA form, the CDR3 reads TGTGCCAGCAGCCCCGCCCCCCAAAGGGGCTACACCTTC. The encoded protein is CASSPAPQRGYTF.

J is TRBJ1-1 and V is TRBV6-2 or TRBV6-3; no clear D. This CDR3 has 21 amino acids. The ends were cut back, 0 bases at V and 0 bases at J, with 26 bases in the middle. The germline gives CDR1 MNHEY, CDR2 SVGEGT. DNA for the CDR3: TGTGCCAGCAGTTACTCCCCCCCCGATCGAGGACCCAATCCGATGAACACTGAAGCTTTCTTT. It translates to CASSYSPPDRGPNPMNTEAFF.

The rearrangement uses TRBV13 and TRBJ2-1; TRBD2 matches at 10 bases. Germline assignment: CDR1 PRHDT and CDR2 FYEKMQ (reference sequence). The CDR3 consists of 18 residues. V lost 4 bases, J lost 8 bases, and 17 bases stayed unmatched. The CDR3 protein is CASSSPGVGSGRSYEQFF. The CDR3 bases are TGTGCCAGCAGCTCACCCGGGGTAGGTAGCGGGAGGAGCTATGAGCAGTTCTTC.

This clone was observed once. The rearrangement uses TRBV24-1 and TRBJ2-1, with 10 bases lining up with TRBD2. Germline loops: CDR1 KGHDR, CDR2 SFDVKD. The CDR3 totals 16 residues. Trimming removed 3 bases from V and 5 bases from J; junction bases left unmatched: 6. CDR3: CATSDAGTSVNNEQFF. CDR3 bases: TGTGCCACCAGTGATGCCGGGACTAGCGTAAACAATGAGCAGTTCTTC.